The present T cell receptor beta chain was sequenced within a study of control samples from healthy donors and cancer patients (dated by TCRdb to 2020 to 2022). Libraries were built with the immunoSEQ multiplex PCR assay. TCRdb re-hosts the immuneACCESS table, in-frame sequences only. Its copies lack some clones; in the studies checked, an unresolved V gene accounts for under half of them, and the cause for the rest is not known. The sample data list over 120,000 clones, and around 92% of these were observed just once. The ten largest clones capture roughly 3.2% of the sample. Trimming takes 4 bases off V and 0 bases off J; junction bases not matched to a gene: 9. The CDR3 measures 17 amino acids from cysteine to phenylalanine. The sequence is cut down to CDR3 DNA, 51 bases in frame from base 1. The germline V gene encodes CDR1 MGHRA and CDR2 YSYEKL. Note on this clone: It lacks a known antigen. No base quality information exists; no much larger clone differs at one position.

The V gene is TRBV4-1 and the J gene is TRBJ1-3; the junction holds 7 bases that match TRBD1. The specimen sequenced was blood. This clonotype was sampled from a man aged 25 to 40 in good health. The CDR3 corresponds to CASSRMTGLVSGNTIYF. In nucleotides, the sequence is TGCGCCAGCAGCCGAATGACAGGGCTAGTCTCTGGAAACACCATATATTTT.